Following are 25 T cell receptor beta chains from one sample sequenced in a study of T cells in Graves' hyperthyroidism and ophthalmopathy (dated by TCRdb to about 2019). The library was generated by multiplex PCR. Sequenced using an Illumina HiSeq 2000. TCR beta CDR3 regions were amplified from RNA transcripts. The first round of RT-PCR for the TCR CDR3 was performed with the HTBI primer set and the Qiagen OneStep RT-PCR kit. In-frame beta chains were kept once TCRdb had trimmed the public reads at Q25 with fastp and called clones with MiXCR. When rows share a CDR3 protein, they turn into one entry using the most common DNA and genes. In all, the sample holds roughly 420,000 distinct CDR3 sequences, and about 15% of those were seen once. The ten largest clones represent around 14% of the sample. The specimen was blood. The receptors were gathered from a woman aged 18-29 years with Graves' hyperthyroidism.

This clonotype was seen at least ten times. The chain couples TRBV18 to TRBJ2-4; D gene ambiguous. Trimming pared 0 bases from V and 7 bases from J, leaving 10 bases between. Per germline, CDR1 KGHSH and CDR2 LQKENI. This CDR3 contains 14 residues. The CDR3 DNA sequence: TGTGCCAGCTCACCACCAGAAATTGGGAACATTCAGTACTTC. As protein: CASSPPEIGNIQYF.

This clonotype was seen once. The V and J genes are TRBV20-1 and TRBJ1-1, with TRBD1 matching 7 bases. The germline V gene has CDR1 DFQATT and CDR2 SNEGSKA (reference sequence). The CDR3 spans 14 residues. V dropped 4 bases and J dropped 3; count of bases not matched to a gene: 8. CDR3: CSAKQGSADTEAFF. DNA for the CDR3: TGCAGTGCTAAACAGGGGTCTGCGGACACTGAAGCTTTCTTT.

In this sample, this clonotype turned up many times. The genes are TRBV7-9 and TRBJ1-5; D unresolved. The germline CDR1 and CDR2 sequences are SEHNR and FQNEAQ (reference sequence). With 1 base removed from V and 7 bases from J, the gap between germline ends came to 20 bases. This CDR3 comprises 17 residues. CDR3 bases: TGTGCCAGCAGCTTAGGCCTCGGTTTGGCGGAAGGACAGCCCCAGCATTTT. Its protein product is CASSLGLGLAEGQPQHF.

In its sample, this clonotype was seen a few times. The chain carries TRBV7-8 and TRBJ1-2; no firm D call. This CDR3 contains 17 residues. From germline, CDR1 is SGHVS and CDR2 FQNEAQ. The V end lost 5 bases, the J end lost 4 bases, and 23 bases lay between the germline ends. CDR3 nucleotide sequence: TGTGCCAGCAGCCCGCGTCGACTGATTCCTCTACCCTATGGCTACACCTTC. Protein sequence: CASSPRRLIPLPYGYTF.

For the CDR3, the DNA is TGTGCCAGCAGCCGATCTCGACGGGGGATCACAGATACGCAGTATTTT. Its translation: CASSRSRRGITDTQYF. The chain has TRBV7-9 and TRBJ2-3, with D maybe TRBD2 (6 bases). This CDR3 comprises 16 residues. Germline assignment: CDR1 SEHNR and CDR2 FQNEAQ (reference sequence). Trimming stripped 5 bases from V and 2 bases from J, with 17 bases between. The full variable domain, with the rest looked up from reference TRBV7-9 and TRBJ2-3, is DTGVSQNPRHKITKRGQNVTFRCDPISEHNRLYWYRQTLGQGPEFLTYFQNEAQLEKSRLLSDRFSAERPKGSFSTLEIQRTEQGDSAMYLCASSRSRRGITDTQYFGPGTRLTVL.

This clonotype has a count of ten or more. The chain couples TRBV7-2 to TRBJ1-6, with D perhaps TRBD1 (6 bases). CDR3 size: 16 residues. Trimming removed 2 bases at V and 5 bases at J, with 13 bases between. Germline V gives CDR1 SGHTA, CDR2 FQGNSA. This CDR3 is CASSLLRGANNSPLHF. The CDR3 DNA is TGTGCCAGCAGCTTACTTCGGGGGGCAAATAATTCACCCCTCCACTTT.

This clonotype was observed a few times. V gene TRBV7-8 combines with J gene TRBJ2-7, with 11 bases that match TRBD1. V was clipped by 5 bases and J by 4 bases; unmatched bases: 22. The germline CDR1 and CDR2 sequences are SGHVS and FQNEAQ. The CDR3 sequence is 20 residues long. Here the CDR3 reads CASSGRGDRGLATRLYEQYF. The CDR3 nucleotides are TGTGCCAGCAGCGGGCGGGGGGACAGGGGGTTAGCCACGAGGCTTTACGAGCAGTACTTC.

This clonotype was detected ten times or more. The CDR3 reads CASSQVTSYGYTF. CDR3 sequence (DNA): TGTGCCAGCAGCCAAGTGACTAGCTATGGCTACACCTTC. This chain links TRBV3-1 with TRBJ1-2; no clear D gene. In germline, CDR1 is LGHDT, CDR2 YNNKEL (reference sequence). The V gene lost 1 base and the J gene lost 4 bases, with 7 bases spanning the gap. The CDR3 has 13 amino acids.

This clonotype appeared many times. The rearrangement links TRBV7-2 to TRBJ2-3; 12 bases align to TRBD2. The CDR3 has 18 residues. The V and J ends lost 4 bases and 0 bases, in that order; junction bases with no gene match: 8. Germline V gene lookup returns CDR1 SGHTA and CDR2 FQGNSA. CDR3: CASSSGAGTSGSTDTQYF. As DNA, the CDR3 is TGTGCCAGCAGCTCTGGGGCCGGGACTAGCGGGAGCACAGATACGCAGTATTTT.

This clonotype has a count of ten or more. This chain connects TRBV6-5 to TRBJ1-2; 8 bases line up with TRBD1. Unmatched junction bases numbered 9, after V lost 0 bases and J lost 0 bases. Germline V lookup: CDR1 MNHEY, CDR2 SVGAGI. The CDR3 length is 18 residues. Here the CDR3 reads CASSYSGQGGYSNYGYTF. CDR3 nucleotides: TGTGCCAGCAGTTACTCAGGACAGGGAGGGTATTCTAACTATGGCTACACCTTC.

The chain employs TRBV4-1 and TRBJ2-7; no clear D gene. CDR1 is MGHRA and CDR2 is YSYEKL in the germline V gene. The CDR3 contains 13 residues. V was trimmed by 1 base and J by 2 bases, leaving 6 bases between them. CDR3 residues: CASSQAATYEQYF. DNA for the CDR3: TGCGCCAGCAGCCAAGCCGCGACCTACGAGCAGTACTTC.

This clonotype was counted at least ten times. V is TRBV7-3 and J is TRBJ2-5; D perhaps matches TRBD1 (6 bases). Between the trimmed V and J ends, which lost 5 bases and 4 bases, there was a span of 11 bases. CDR3 length: 13 amino acids. The germline V gene encodes CDR1 SGHTA and CDR2 FQGTGA. This chain's CDR3 is CASSKQGRETQYF. The CDR3 nucleotides read TGTGCCAGCAGCAAACAGGGTCGAGAGACCCAGTACTTC.

In its sample, this clonotype was seen many times. The J gene is TRBJ2-5, the V gene TRBV11-2; 9 positions match TRBD2. Germline CDR1 is SGHAT and CDR2 is FQNNGV. CDR3 length: 15 amino acids. The J segment lost 4 bases and the V segment lost 4 bases, leaving 7 bases of the junction unmatched. As DNA, the CDR3 is TGTGCCAGCAGCTGGACAGCGGGGGGTCGAGAGACCCAGTACTTC. It codes for CASSWTAGGRETQYF. The variable domain in full, with the rest retrieved from reference TRBV11-2 and TRBJ2-5, is EAGVAQSPRYKIIEKRQSVAFWCNPISGHATLYWYQQILGQGPKLLIQFQNNGVVDDSQLPKDRFSAERLKGVDSTLKIQPAKLEDSAVYLCASSWTAGGRETQYFGPGTRLLVL.

The chain recombines TRBV4-1 with TRBJ2-7; maybe TRBD2 (6 bases). The ends were cut back, 3 bases at V and 7 bases at J, with 22 bases in the middle. From germline, CDR1 is MGHRA and CDR2 YSYEKL. The CDR3 length is 16 residues. CDR3 sequence (DNA): TGCGCCAGCAGCCAGAAGTCGGAAGGTTCCGGGGGTGAGCAGTACTTC. Its protein product is CASSQKSEGSGGEQYF.

This clonotype appeared a few times. The chain is built from TRBV20-1 and TRBJ1-4, with a weak D call TRBD1 (6 bases). CDR3 length equals 13 residues. From germline, CDR1 is DFQATT and CDR2 SNEGSKA (reference sequence). Trimming stripped 4 bases from V and 4 bases from J, with 10 bases between. The CDR3 here is CSAMDSRNEKLFF. CDR3 bases: TGCAGTGCTATGGACAGTCGTAATGAAAAACTGTTTTTT.

This clonotype has at least ten counts. The V call is TRBV12-3 or TRBV12-4, the J call TRBJ2-1; weak D call: TRBD2 (5 bases). This CDR3 comprises 12 residues. Trimming removed 6 bases from V and 9 bases from J, with 12 bases in between. The CDR3 is CASRDYGPEQFF. In DNA, the CDR3 is TGTGCCAGCAGAGACTATGGCCCTGAGCAGTTCTTC.

By share, this clonotype ranks as medium-sized (0.01 to 0.1%). V gene TRBV7-2 combines with J gene TRBJ2-7; 7 nucleotides match TRBD1. The V segment lost 2 bases and the J segment 3 bases; nucleotides outside the gene matches: 7. CDR3 size: 15 residues. Germline V lookup: CDR1 SGHTA, CDR2 FQGNSA. Written as DNA, the CDR3 is TGTGCCAGCAGCTTACTATCAGGGGGAGTCTACGAGCAGTACTTC. This encodes CASSLLSGGVYEQYF. The variable domain in full, with the rest retrieved from reference TRBV7-2 and TRBJ2-7, is GAGVSQSPSNKVTEKGKDVELRCDPISGHTALYWYRQSLGQGLEFLIYFQGNSAPDKSGLPSDRFSAERTGGSVSTLTIQRTQQEDSAVYLCASSLLSGGVYEQYFGPGTRLTVT.

This clonotype turned up a few times. This chain uses TRBV10-1 with TRBJ2-1; D remains ambiguous. The V and J ends lost 5 bases and 6 bases respectively, with 8 bases between them. Germline V gene lookup returns CDR1 WNHNN and CDR2 SYGVQD (reference sequence). This CDR3 spans 12 amino acids. CDR3 DNA: TGCGCCAGCAGTCAGACACTCAATGAGCAGTTCTTC. It specifies CASSQTLNEQFF.

This clonotype was seen repeatedly, ten times or more. The gene calls are TRBV7-2 and TRBJ2-5; 7 nucleotides line up with TRBD1. CDR1 is SGHTA, CDR2 FQGNSA, per germline. Trimming cost V 8 bases and J 4 bases; bases outside gene matches: 7. This CDR3 has 13 amino acids. The chain's CDR3 is CASRATGSETQYF. In DNA, the CDR3 is TGTGCCAGCCGGGCGACAGGGTCAGAGACCCAGTACTTC.

This chain links TRBV11-2 with TRBJ2-1; TRBD2 matches at 9 bases. Germline V gives CDR1 SGHAT, CDR2 FQNNGV. Trimming at V came to 9 bases and at J to 2 bases, leaving 17 bases not matched to a gene. The CDR3 is 18 amino acids. CDR3 DNA: TGTGCCAGTAGTACACTAGCGGGCATGGGCATGACCTACAATGAGCAGTTCTTC. Amino acids: CASSTLAGMGMTYNEQFF.

The chain is built from TRBV20-1 and TRBJ1-2; 10 bases are a match to TRBD1. The junction had 2 bases not matched to a gene; V was cut back by 5 bases and J by 2 bases. Looked up from germline, CDR1 is DFQATT and CDR2 is SNEGSKA (reference sequence). This CDR3 spans 13 amino acids. This CDR3 reads CSAQDRGNYGYTF. The CDR3 nucleotides are TGCAGTGCTCAGGACAGGGGGAACTATGGCTACACCTTC.

This clonotype has only a few counts. The rearrangement uses TRBV4-3 and TRBJ2-5; 9 bases fit TRBD2. The CDR3 is made up of 15 amino acids. The V gene's germline CDR1 is LGHNA and CDR2 YSLEER. Losses at the gene ends were 6 bases for V and 1 base for J; bases not matched to a gene: 6. CDR3 region: CASSDTSGFQETQYF. The CDR3 nucleotides read TGCGCCAGCAGTGATACTAGCGGGTTCCAAGAGACCCAGTACTTC.

This clonotype came up a few times. CDR3 loop: CASNGIGANTEAFF. In DNA, the CDR3 is TGCGCCAGCAACGGAATAGGGGCGAACACTGAAGCTTTCTTT. The rearrangement links TRBV5-1 to TRBJ1-1, with D perhaps TRBD1 (5 bases). This CDR3 contains 14 residues. The germline V and J ends were trimmed by 6 bases and 1 base, with 13 bases remaining between them. Germline CDR1 and CDR2: SGHRS and YFSETQ.

This clonotype was counted at least ten times. The CDR3 nucleotides are TGTGCCAGCAGTGCCCAAACAGGGGGTCAAGAGACCCAGTACTTC. Translating gives CASSAQTGGQETQYF. The chain combines TRBV6-1 with TRBJ2-5; TRBD1 aligns across 8 bases. CDR1 and CDR2 (germline): MNHNS, SASEGT. CDR3 length equals 15 residues. The V segment lost 4 bases and the J segment 2 bases; nucleotides outside the gene matches: 6.

The rearrangement links TRBV20-1 to TRBJ2-1; 9 nucleotides agree with TRBD2. The length of the CDR3 is 16 residues. V gave up 6 bases and J gave up 3 bases; unmatched junction bases: 12. Germline assignment: CDR1 DFQATT and CDR2 SNEGSKA (reference sequence). The CDR3 bases are TGCAGTGCCCTACTAGCGGGCCCTGCCAACTACAATGAGCAGTTCTTC. As protein: CSALLAGPANYNEQFF.